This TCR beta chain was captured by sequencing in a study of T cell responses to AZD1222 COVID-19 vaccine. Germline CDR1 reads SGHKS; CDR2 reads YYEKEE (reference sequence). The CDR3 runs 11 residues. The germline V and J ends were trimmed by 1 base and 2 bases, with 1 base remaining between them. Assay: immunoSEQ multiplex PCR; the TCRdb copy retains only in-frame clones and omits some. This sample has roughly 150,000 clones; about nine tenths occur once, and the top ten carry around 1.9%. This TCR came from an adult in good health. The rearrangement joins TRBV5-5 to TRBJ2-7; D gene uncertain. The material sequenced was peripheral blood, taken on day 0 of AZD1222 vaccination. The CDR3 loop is CASSLTYEQYF. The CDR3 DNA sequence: TGTGCCAGCAGCTTGACCTACGAGCAGTACTTC.